The 23 T cell receptor beta chains below all came from one sample that was sequenced in a study of blood T cell repertoires in COVID-19. The data were produced by immunoSEQ multiplex PCR, yet TCRdb's version contains in-frame clones alone and is incomplete. The table shows about 120,000 clones, with about 80% occurring only once. The sequenced sample was peripheral blood. The receptors here all came from a man between 65 and 85 years old with acute or convalescent COVID-19.

J is TRBJ2-7 and V is TRBV7-9; a possible D gene is TRBD2 (5 bases). The CDR3 consists of 13 residues. Germline loops: CDR1 SEHNR, CDR2 FQNEAQ (reference sequence). V was clipped by 8 bases and J by 7 bases, with 18 bases between them. This CDR3 is CASQPGLLQEQYF. CDR3 coding DNA: TGTGCCAGCCAGCCCGGACTCCTCCAAGAGCAGTACTTC.

This clone was found once. The genes are TRBV28 and TRBJ1-6; TRBD1 matches at 10 bases. The length of the CDR3 is 19 residues. V gave up 3 bases and J gave up 7 bases; unmatched junction bases: 15. The germline gives CDR1 MDHEN, CDR2 SYDVKM. CDR3 region: CASSFGTGASGPRNSPLHF. CDR3 DNA sequence: TGTGCCAGCAGTTTTGGGACAGGGGCCTCAGGCCCACGAAATTCACCCCTCCACTTT.

The chain employs TRBV29-1 and TRBJ1-2; 9 bases line up with TRBD1. This CDR3 is built from 13 residues. V lost 8 bases and J lost 8; bases outside the gene matches: 12. Germline values: CDR1 SQVTM, CDR2 ANQGSEA. The CDR3: CSSFWTGARGYTF. CDR3 nucleotide sequence: TGCAGCTCCTTCTGGACAGGGGCACGGGGCTACACCTTC.

This clone was counted a single time. The V call is TRBV6-5, the J call TRBJ2-3; a weak D match, TRBD1 (5 bases). The V and J ends lost 7 bases and 6 bases respectively, with 14 bases between them. The CDR3 totals 13 residues. Germline CDR1 and CDR2: MNHEY and SVGAGI. In DNA form, the CDR3 reads TGTGCCAGCAAGTTGTCAGGGTCGGATACGCAGTATTTT. Protein product: CASKLSGSDTQYF.

The chain is built from TRBV2 and TRBJ1-6; TRBD1 aligns across 8 bases. Germline CDR1 SNHLY, CDR2 FYNNEI. The CDR3 is 15 amino acids. Trimming cost V 6 bases and J 7 bases; bases outside gene matches: 8. The chain's CDR3 is CASSRDRPGNSPLHF. The CDR3 DNA sequence: TGTGCCAGCAGCCGGGACAGGCCTGGGAATTCACCCCTCCACTTT.

The V call is TRBV7-3, the J call TRBJ2-1; 8 nucleotides align to TRBD1. The CDR3 totals 14 residues. The V gene end was trimmed by 5 bases and the J gene end by 6 bases; junction bases not matched to a gene: 6. CDR1 and CDR2 from the germline V gene are SGHTA and FQGTGA. CDR3 sequence: CASSLLGQVNEQFF. CDR3 coding DNA: TGTGCCAGCAGCCTCTTGGGACAGGTCAATGAGCAGTTCTTC.

The chain is built from TRBV19 and TRBJ1-1; D is unclear. The germline V gene encodes CDR1 LNHDA and CDR2 SQIVND (reference sequence). The V and J ends lost 5 bases and 6 bases respectively, with 10 bases between them. The CDR3 is 12 amino acids. CDR3 bases: TGTGCCAGTAGTGCCGGGTGGCCTGAAGCTTTCTTT. Protein: CASSAGWPEAFF.

The chain uses TRBV27 and TRBJ2-1; TRBD2 matches 10 bases. The V segment lost 4 bases and the J segment 1 base; nucleotides outside the gene matches: 4. The germline gives CDR1 MNHEY, CDR2 SMNVEV (reference sequence). The CDR3 covers 16 residues. The CDR3 protein is CASSSSSGGSYNEQFF. The CDR3 nucleotides are TGTGCCAGCAGTTCCTCTAGCGGGGGTTCCTACAATGAGCAGTTCTTC.

This chain uses TRBV15 with TRBJ2-3; D gene uncertain. Trimming pared 0 bases from V and 3 bases from J, leaving 10 bases between. Germline CDR1 and CDR2: LNHNV and YYDKDF (reference sequence). This CDR3 region has 15 residues. The CDR3 region is CATSREARATDTQYF. As DNA, the CDR3 is TGTGCCACCAGCAGAGAGGCTAGAGCGACAGATACGCAGTATTTT.

This chain joins TRBV7-2 and TRBJ2-3; TRBD2 aligns across 9 bases. The CDR3 loop spans 16 amino acids. V shed 5 bases, J shed 13 bases, and the junction held 19 bases outside the gene matches. Looked up from germline, CDR1 is SGHTA and CDR2 is FQGNSA. The DNA of the CDR3 is TGTGCCAGCAGCCAGCCGGGGTGGGCTAGCGGGGTCCCCAAGTATTTT. Its protein is CASSQPGWASGVPKYF.

The chain joins TRBV4-3 to TRBJ1-6; D call uncertain. Germline values: CDR1 LGHNA, CDR2 YSLEER. The CDR3 covers 15 residues. V was clipped by 1 base and J by 8 bases, with 12 bases between them. Here the CDR3 DNA reads TGCGCCAGCAGCCAAGGAGGAGGGTTCGATTCACCCCTCCACTTT. It yields the protein CASSQGGGFDSPLHF.

This chain joins TRBV19 and TRBJ2-7; D unresolved. This CDR3 is built from 13 residues. Trimming took 4 bases from V and 1 from J, leaving 8 bases between them. Germline lookup yields CDR1 LNHDA and CDR2 SQIVND (reference sequence). The CDR3 here is CASSRSGSYEQYF. For the CDR3, the DNA is TGTGCCAGTAGTAGGTCCGGGTCCTACGAGCAGTACTTC.

V usage is TRBV5-6 and J usage is TRBJ2-7, with 7 positions matching TRBD1. The CDR3 consists of 13 residues. Per the germline V gene, CDR1 is SGHDT and CDR2 is YYEEEE. With V trimmed by 4 bases and J by 4 bases, 5 bases remained unmatched. This CDR3 reads CASSPPTGYEQYF. The CDR3 DNA is TGTGCCAGCAGCCCCCCGACAGGGTACGAGCAGTACTTC.

The chain joins TRBV6-5 to TRBJ2-5, with 7 bases identical to TRBD1. Per germline, CDR1 MNHEY and CDR2 SVGAGI. The CDR3 extends over 14 amino acids. The trim removed 10 bases at V and 1 base at J, leaving 9 bases unmatched. CDR3 in DNA: TGTGCCACCCACTCCGGGACAGCCCAAGAGACCCAGTACTTC. Its protein product is CATHSGTAQETQYF.

V and J are TRBV18 and TRBJ2-7; possible D gene TRBD1, 5 bases. V was pared by 2 bases and J by 5 bases, with 16 bases between. Germline CDR1 KGHSH, CDR2 LQKENI. This CDR3 region has 15 residues. CDR3 sequence (DNA): TGTGCCAGCTCACCAATAGCAGGGAAGGTCGACGAGCAGTACTTC. This sequence encodes CASSPIAGKVDEQYF. The full variable domain, rest sourced from reference TRBV18 and TRBJ2-7, is NAGVMQNPRHLVRRRGQEARLRCSPMKGHSHVYWYRQLPEEGLKFMVYLQKENIIDESGMPKERFSAEFPKEGPSILRIQQVVRGDSAAYFCASSPIAGKVDEQYFGPGTRLTVT.

This chain joins TRBV27 and TRBJ2-5; 9 nucleotides agree with TRBD1. This CDR3 region has 16 residues. Unmatched junction bases numbered 12, after V lost 5 bases and J lost 5 bases. Germline CDR1 and CDR2: MNHEY and SMNVEV (reference sequence). Written as DNA, the CDR3 is TGTGCCAGCAGTGAACCATTTTGGACAGGGGTGGAGACCCAGTACTTC. Protein sequence: CASSEPFWTGVETQYF.

This chain connects TRBV30 to TRBJ1-3; D may be TRBD1 (5 bases). Deletions cut 4 bases from V and 0 bases from J, with 10 bases between. CDR1 is GTSNPN and CDR2 is SVGIG in the germline V gene (reference sequence). CDR3 length: 14 residues. The CDR3 coding sequence is TGTGCCTGGACAAGGGGCAACTCTGGAAACACCATATATTTT. It encodes CAWTRGNSGNTIYF.

The chain links TRBV13 to TRBJ2-7; 10 bases agree with TRBD1. The CDR3 is made up of 15 amino acids. Germline assignment: CDR1 PRHDT and CDR2 FYEKMQ (reference sequence). The V and J ends lost 5 bases and 5 bases, in that order; junction bases with no gene match: 9. CDR3 protein: CASSEGQGRGNEQYF. In DNA, the CDR3 is TGTGCCAGCAGCGAGGGACAGGGGCGCGGGAACGAGCAGTACTTC.

This chain uses TRBV7-9 with TRBJ2-5; no clear D. The CDR3 contains 15 residues. The V end lost 5 bases, the J end lost 3 bases, and 16 bases lay between the germline ends. Germline loops: CDR1 SEHNR, CDR2 FQNEAQ (reference sequence). The CDR3 spells CASSPPTPGKETQYF. CDR3 DNA: TGTGCCAGCAGCCCCCCGACCCCGGGTAAAGAGACCCAGTACTTC.

This chain uses TRBV19 with TRBJ2-6, with D perhaps TRBD1 (6 bases). The V end lost 4 bases, the J end lost 2 bases, and 6 bases lay between the germline ends. Germline CDR1 reads LNHDA; CDR2 reads SQIVND (reference sequence). The CDR3 extends over 14 amino acids. Here the CDR3 DNA reads TGTGCCAGTAGTACAGGGGCTGGGGCCAACGTCCTGACTTTC. This sequence encodes CASSTGAGANVLTF.

This sequence joins TRBV28 and TRBJ2-7; 11 bases match TRBD2. The germline CDR1 and CDR2 sequences are MDHEN and SYDVKM. This CDR3 spans 16 amino acids. With 6 bases clipped from V and 1 base from J, the junction kept 8 bases outside the gene matches. Here the CDR3 reads CASSRTGTSGSYEQYF. CDR3 nucleotide sequence: TGTGCCAGCAGCAGAACCGGGACTAGCGGTTCCTACGAGCAGTACTTC.

This clone was seen only a few times. This sequence joins TRBV29-1 and TRBJ1-5; possibly TRBD1 for D (5 bases). The germline CDR1 and CDR2 sequences are SQVTM and ANQGSEA. CDR3 size: 12 residues. Trimming took 4 bases from V and 3 from J, leaving 7 bases between them. The CDR3 sequence: CSVGTNNQPQHF. For the CDR3, the DNA is TGCAGCGTTGGGACAAACAATCAGCCCCAGCATTTT.

The rearrangement uses TRBV5-5 and TRBJ2-5; maybe TRBD1 (6 bases). This CDR3 is 15 amino acids long. The germline gives CDR1 SGHKS, CDR2 YYEKEE (reference sequence). Trimming took 0 bases from V and 3 from J, leaving 12 bases between them. The CDR3 DNA sequence: TGTGCCAGCAGCTTGGCTACAGGGAGCGAAGAGACCCAGTACTTC. This encodes CASSLATGSEETQYF.